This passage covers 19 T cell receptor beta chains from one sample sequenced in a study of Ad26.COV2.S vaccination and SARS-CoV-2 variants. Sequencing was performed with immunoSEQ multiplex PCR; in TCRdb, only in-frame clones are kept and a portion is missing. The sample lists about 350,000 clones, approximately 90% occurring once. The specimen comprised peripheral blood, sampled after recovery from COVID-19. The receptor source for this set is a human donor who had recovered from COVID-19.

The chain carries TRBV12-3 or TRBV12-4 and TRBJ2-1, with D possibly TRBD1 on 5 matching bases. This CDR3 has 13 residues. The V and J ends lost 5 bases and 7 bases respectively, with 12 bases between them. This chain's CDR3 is CASSPPKGNEQFF. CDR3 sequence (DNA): TGTGCCAGCAGTCCTCCTAAGGGGAATGAGCAGTTCTTC.

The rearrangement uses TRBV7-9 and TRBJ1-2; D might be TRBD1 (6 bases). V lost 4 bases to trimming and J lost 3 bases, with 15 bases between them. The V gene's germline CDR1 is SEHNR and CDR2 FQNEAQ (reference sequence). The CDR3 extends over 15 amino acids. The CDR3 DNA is TGTGCCAGCAGCTCAGCTACAGGGTTTGACTATGGCTACACCTTC. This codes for CASSSATGFDYGYTF.

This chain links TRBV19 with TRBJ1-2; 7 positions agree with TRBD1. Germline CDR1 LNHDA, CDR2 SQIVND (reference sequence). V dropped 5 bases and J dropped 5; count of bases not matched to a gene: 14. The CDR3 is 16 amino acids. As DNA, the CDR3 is TGTGCCAGTAGTCCCAACTACAGGGGTTTGGATTATGGCTACACCTTC. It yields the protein CASSPNYRGLDYGYTF. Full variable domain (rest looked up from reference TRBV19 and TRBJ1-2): DGGITQSPKYLFRKEGQNVTLSCEQNLNHDAMYWYRQDPGQGLRLIYYSQIVNDFQKGDIAEGYSVSREKKESFPLTVTSAQKNPTAFYLCASSPNYRGLDYGYTFGSGTRLTVV.

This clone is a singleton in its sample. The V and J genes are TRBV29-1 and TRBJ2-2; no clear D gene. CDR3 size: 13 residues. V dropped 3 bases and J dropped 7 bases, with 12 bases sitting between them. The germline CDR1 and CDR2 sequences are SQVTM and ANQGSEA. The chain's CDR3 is CSVDGSYSGELFF. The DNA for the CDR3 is TGCAGCGTTGACGGGTCCTACAGCGGGGAGCTGTTTTTT.

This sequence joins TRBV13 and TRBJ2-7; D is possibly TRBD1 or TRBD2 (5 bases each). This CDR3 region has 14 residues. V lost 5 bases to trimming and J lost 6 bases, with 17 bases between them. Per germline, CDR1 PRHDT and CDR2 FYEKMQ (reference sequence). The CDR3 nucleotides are TGTGCCAGCAGCCAGGGTTCTAGCTCTCTCGAGCAGTACTTC. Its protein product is CASSQGSSSLEQYF.

In nucleotides, the CDR3 is TGTGCCAGCAGTTACTCGAGGGTGTACGAGCAGTACTTC. Its protein product is CASSYSRVYEQYF. The gene calls are TRBV6-5 and TRBJ2-7; tentative D call: TRBD2 (5 bases). The V end lost 0 bases, the J end lost 4 bases, and 7 bases lay between the germline ends. The CDR3 has 13 residues. Germline CDR1 and CDR2: MNHEY and SVGAGI.

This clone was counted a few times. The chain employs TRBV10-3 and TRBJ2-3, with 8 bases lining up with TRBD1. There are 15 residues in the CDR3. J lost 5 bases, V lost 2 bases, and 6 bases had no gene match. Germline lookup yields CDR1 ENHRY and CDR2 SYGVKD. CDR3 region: CAISEQGASGDTQYF. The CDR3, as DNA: TGTGCCATCAGTGAGCAGGGGGCGAGTGGAGATACGCAGTATTTT.

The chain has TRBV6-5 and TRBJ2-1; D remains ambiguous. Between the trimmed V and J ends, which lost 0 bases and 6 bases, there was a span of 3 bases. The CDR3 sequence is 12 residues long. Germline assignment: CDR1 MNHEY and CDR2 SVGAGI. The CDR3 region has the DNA TGTGCCAGCAGTTACTCGGCCAATGAGCAGTTCTTC. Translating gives CASSYSANEQFF.

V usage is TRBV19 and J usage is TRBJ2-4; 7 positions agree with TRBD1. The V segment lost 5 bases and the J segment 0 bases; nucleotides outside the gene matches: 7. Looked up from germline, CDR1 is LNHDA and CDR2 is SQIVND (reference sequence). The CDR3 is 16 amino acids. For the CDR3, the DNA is TGTGCCAGTAGTTCTGGGGACAGTGTAGCCAAAAACATTCAGTACTTC. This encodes CASSSGDSVAKNIQYF.

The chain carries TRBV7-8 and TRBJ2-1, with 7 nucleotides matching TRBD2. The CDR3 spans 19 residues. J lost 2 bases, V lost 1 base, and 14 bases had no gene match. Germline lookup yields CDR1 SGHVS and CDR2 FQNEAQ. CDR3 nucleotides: TGTGCCAGCAGCTTAGGGGCGATACGGGGGGAATGGACCTACAATGAGCAGTTCTTC. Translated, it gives CASSLGAIRGEWTYNEQFF.

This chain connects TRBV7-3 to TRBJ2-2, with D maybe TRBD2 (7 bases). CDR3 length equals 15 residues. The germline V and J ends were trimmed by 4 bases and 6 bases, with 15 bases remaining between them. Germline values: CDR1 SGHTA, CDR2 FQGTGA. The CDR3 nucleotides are TGTGCCAGCAGCTCACAGGGAGGGTCAGCCGGGGAGCTGTTTTTT. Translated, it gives CASSSQGGSAGELFF.

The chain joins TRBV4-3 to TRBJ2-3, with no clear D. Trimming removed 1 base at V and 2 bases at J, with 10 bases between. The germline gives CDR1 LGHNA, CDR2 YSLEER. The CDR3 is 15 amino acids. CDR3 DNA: TGCGCCAGCAGCCAAGGAATGCAGATCACAGATACGCAGTATTTT. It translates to CASSQGMQITDTQYF.

CDR3 DNA: TGTGCCAGCAGGCCTTCCGGGCACCGGGGCAACGAGCAGTACTTC. Residues: CASRPSGHRGNEQYF. This rearrangement joins TRBV6-2 or TRBV6-3 to TRBJ2-7; either TRBD1 or TRBD2 may fit D (5 bases each). The CDR3 spans 15 residues. Trimming removed 6 bases at V and 5 bases at J, with 20 bases between. Germline V lookup: CDR1 MNHEY, CDR2 SVGEGT.

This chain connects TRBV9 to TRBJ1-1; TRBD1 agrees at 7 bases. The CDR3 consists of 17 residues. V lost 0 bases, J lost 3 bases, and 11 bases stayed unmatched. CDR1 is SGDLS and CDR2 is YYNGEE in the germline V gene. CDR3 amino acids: CASSVGLRDRTDTEAFF. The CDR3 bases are TGTGCCAGCAGCGTAGGTCTTAGGGACAGAACAGACACTGAAGCTTTCTTT.

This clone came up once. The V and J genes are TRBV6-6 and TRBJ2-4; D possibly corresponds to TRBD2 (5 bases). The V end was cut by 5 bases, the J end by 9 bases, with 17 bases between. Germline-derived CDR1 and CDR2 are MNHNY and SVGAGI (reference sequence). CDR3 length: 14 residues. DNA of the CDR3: TGTGCCAGCAGTACCGCGTCTAGCTGGGGCATTCAGTACTTC. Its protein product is CASSTASSWGIQYF.

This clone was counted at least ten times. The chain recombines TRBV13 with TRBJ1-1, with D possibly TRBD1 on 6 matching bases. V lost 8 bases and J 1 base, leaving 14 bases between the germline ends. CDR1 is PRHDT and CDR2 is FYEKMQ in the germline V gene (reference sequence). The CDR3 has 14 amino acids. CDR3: CASRVGGANTEAFF. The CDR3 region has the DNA TGTGCCAGCCGGGTGGGGGGCGCGAACACTGAAGCTTTCTTT.

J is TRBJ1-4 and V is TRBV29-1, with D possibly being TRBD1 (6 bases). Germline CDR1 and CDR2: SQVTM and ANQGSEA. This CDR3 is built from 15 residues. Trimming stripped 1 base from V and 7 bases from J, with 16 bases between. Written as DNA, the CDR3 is TGCAGCGTTGAAGGGATCGAGAGGGGGGGTGAAAAACTGTTTTTT. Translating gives CSVEGIERGGEKLFF.

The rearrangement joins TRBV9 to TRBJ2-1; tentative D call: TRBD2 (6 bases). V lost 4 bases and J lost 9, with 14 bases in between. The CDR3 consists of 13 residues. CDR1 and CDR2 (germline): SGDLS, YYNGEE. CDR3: CASSSQTRAEQFF. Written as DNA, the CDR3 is TGTGCCAGCAGCTCACAGACTAGAGCTGAGCAGTTCTTC.

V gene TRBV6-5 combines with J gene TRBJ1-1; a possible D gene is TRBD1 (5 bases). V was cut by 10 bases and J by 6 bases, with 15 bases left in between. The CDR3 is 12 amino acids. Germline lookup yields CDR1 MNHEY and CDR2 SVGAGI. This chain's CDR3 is CATGARAAEAFF. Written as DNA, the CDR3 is TGTGCCACCGGGGCCCGAGCAGCTGAAGCTTTCTTT.